This T cell receptor (beta chain) derives from a study of molecular identifiers for immune sequencing clone quantification. This clonotype was observed a few times. TCRdb re-called the PCR reads through MiXCR, storing one row per CDR3 protein. The data contain approximately 550,000 distinct CDR3 sequences, roughly 24% of them singletons. This CDR3 has 13 residues. The V gene's germline CDR1 is DFQATT and CDR2 SNEGSKA (reference sequence). Trimming shortened V by 5 bases and J by 3 bases, and 13 bases separated the two germline ends. Sequencing used naive CD8+ T cells from blood, with Jurkat cell RNA spiked in. Described subset: FACS-sorted CD8+CD4-CCR7+CD45RA+ naive T cells. V and J are TRBV20-1 and TRBJ1-2, with a tentative D call TRBD1 (6 bases). This clonotype was sampled from a human donor in good health. Some libraries in this study had Jurkat cell RNA spiked in. The CDR3 DNA reads as TGCAGTGCTTACAGGGACGACGACTATGGCTACACCTTC. Translation gives CSAYRDDDYGYTF.